This T cell receptor (beta chain) was recorded in a study of human T cells and chemical hapten exposure (TCRdb year 2021). A note on the overall study: For sensitization, 2% DPC in acetone was applied to a roughly 2 cm by roughly 2 cm area of upper inner arm skin. Patch testing on the upper back used Finn chambers containing 0.01% DPC, with scoring done after 6 days according to International Contact Dermatitis Research Group standards. The mostly female patient cohort included alopecia areata with under or over 50% scalp involvement, alopecia totalis and alopecia universalis. In alopecia patients, the study followed how the peripheral blood TCR repertoire changed in vivo over primary and secondary sensitization to diphenylcyclopropenone (DPC), a hapten. Weekly therapeutic DPC doses were additionally applied to the scalp of patients throughout the roughly 23-week study period. Blood for TCR sequencing was provided by twenty-nine alopecia patients at one to four time points (pre-sensitization, 2, 6 and 24 weeks). Libraries were combined into a pool for sequencing, and differences in TCR yield between samples came mainly from small differences in library volumes within the pool. Blood was sampled from patients pre-sensitization (week 0) and at 2, 6 and about 24 weeks after DPC sensitization. The paper as a whole reports these results and caveats: After repeated subsampling, the strength of the expansion versus patch-test correlation and the threshold at which it became significant changed. Because every patient had alopecia, a presumed autoimmune disease, the patients' immune response might differ from that of healthy individuals. A positive correlation was found between the number of PT1 expanded TCRs and patch test score, with significance reached at thresholds 8, 16 and 32 but not 4. DPC sensitization did not change the number of TCRs with a frequency above 1 in 1000, and there was no evidence of changes in global repertoire structure. Expanded TCRs formed significantly more large CDR3 similarity clusters than pre-sensitization or healthy control sets, consistent with antigen-driven responses.

This clonotype was observed a handful of times. This receptor's antigen is unknown. The input lacks base qualities; no much larger clone sits a single base away. Between the V and J ends, shortened by 5 bases and 5 bases respectively, the junction contains 12 bases. Looking up the germline V gene yields CDR1 SGHVS and CDR2 FQNEAQ. Inclusive of the bounding cysteine and phenylalanine, the CDR3 is 13 residues long. The only DNA kept is the CDR3, 39 bases in frame from the first base. Libraries were constructed by RACE. The instrument given in TCRdb is NextSeq 500. Library preparation attached unique molecular identifiers to individual cDNA molecules for quantitative, reproducible TCR counting. Each blood RNA sample was used to sequence both TCR alpha and TCR beta chains. The study's own analysis went as follows. Samples had a median of 95,638 TCRs, with a range from about 23,224 to 700,000. The Decombinator software suite was used to annotate the V, J and CDR3 of the TCR reads. Every sample was subsampled to the same number of TCRs (28,000) for the PS versus PT1 abundance plots. TCRs were defined as expanded if absent before sensitization and observed at least eight times at the 2-week time point. TCRdb reran the public reads through fastp at Q25 and MiXCR, keeping productive beta chains. Each CDR3 protein appears once, grouped with its most common genes and DNA. These V and J calls derive from TCRdb rather than the authors' analysis. In all, the sample holds approximately 97,000 distinct CDR3 sequences, and about an eighth of those were seen once. The ten largest clones add up to 3% to 4% of the sample.

The time point label on this specimen signifies: patch test 2, 6 weeks after DPC sensitization. The sample's treatment or condition, from its label and the paper: therapeutic diphenylcyclopropenone sensitization with weekly scalp DPC. At every patch-test visit, the blood draw took place before the patch test was put on. To be eligible, patients had to be aged 18 to 70, diagnosed with alopecia and judged suitable for DPC therapy, while pregnant patients were excluded. Total RNA was extracted from unfractionated whole blood that had been collected in Tempus Blood RNA tubes. The sample here was whole blood, taken in connection with sensitization to the hapten diphenylcyclopropenone (DPC). The chain joins TRBV7-8 to TRBJ1-2, with the identity of the D gene unclear. This sequence was found in a woman aged 40 to 50 with alopecia areata. Some clones in this sample may be carry-over from other donors' samples. The DNA sequence follows: TGTGCCAGCAGCCTCCCCGACGTATATGGCTACACCTTC. Its protein reads: CASSLPDVYGYTF.